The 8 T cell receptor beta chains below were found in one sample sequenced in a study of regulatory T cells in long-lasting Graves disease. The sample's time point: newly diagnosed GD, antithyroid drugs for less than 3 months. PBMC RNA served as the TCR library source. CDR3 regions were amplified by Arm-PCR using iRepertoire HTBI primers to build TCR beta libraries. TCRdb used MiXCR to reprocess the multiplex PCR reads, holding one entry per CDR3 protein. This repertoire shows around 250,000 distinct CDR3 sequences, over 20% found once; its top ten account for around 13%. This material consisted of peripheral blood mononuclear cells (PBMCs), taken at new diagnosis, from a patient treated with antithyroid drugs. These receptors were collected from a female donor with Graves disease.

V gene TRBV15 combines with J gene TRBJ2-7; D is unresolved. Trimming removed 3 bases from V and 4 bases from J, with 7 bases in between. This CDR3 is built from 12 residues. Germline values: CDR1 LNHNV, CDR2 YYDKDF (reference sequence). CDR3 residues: CATSSSGYEQYF. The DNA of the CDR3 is TGTGCCACCAGCAGCTCGGGTTACGAGCAGTACTTC.

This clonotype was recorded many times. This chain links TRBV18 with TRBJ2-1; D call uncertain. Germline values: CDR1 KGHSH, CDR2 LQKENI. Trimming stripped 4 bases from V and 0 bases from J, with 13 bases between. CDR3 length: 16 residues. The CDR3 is CASSQSLTSSYNEQFF. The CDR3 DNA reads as TGTGCCAGCTCACAGTCCCTGACGAGCTCCTACAATGAGCAGTTCTTC.

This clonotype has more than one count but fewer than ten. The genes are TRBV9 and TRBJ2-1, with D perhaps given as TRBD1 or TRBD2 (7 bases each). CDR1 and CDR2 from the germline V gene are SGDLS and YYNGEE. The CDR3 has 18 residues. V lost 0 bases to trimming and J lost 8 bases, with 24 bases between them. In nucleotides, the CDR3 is TGTGCCAGCAGCGTAGGATCGGAGGGGGCGAAGCGGGACGATGAGCAGTTCTTC. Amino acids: CASSVGSEGAKRDDEQFF.

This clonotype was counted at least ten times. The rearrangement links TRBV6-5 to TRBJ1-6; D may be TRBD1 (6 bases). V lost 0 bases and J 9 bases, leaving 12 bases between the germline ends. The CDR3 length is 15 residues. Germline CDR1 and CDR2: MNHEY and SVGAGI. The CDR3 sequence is CASSYSGTRASPLHF. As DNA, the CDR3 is TGTGCCAGCAGTTACTCCGGGACAAGGGCTTCACCCCTCCACTTT.

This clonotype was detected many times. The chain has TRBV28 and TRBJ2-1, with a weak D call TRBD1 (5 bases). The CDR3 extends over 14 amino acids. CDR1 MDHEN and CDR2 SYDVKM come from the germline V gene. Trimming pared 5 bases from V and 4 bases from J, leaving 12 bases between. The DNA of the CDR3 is TGTGCCAGCAGTCTAAGGGGTTCGTACAATGAGCAGTTCTTC. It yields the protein CASSLRGSYNEQFF.

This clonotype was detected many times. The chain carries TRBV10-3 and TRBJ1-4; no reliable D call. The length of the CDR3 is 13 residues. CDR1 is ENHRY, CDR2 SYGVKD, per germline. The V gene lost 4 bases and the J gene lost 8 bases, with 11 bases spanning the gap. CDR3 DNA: TGTGCCATCAGTGCGATGGAAACAGAAAAACTGTTTTTT. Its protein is CAISAMETEKLFF.

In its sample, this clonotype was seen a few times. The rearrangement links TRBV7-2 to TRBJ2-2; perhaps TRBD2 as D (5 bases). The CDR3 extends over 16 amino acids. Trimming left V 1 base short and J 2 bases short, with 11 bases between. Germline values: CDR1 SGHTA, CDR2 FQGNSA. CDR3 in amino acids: CASSLGAARNTGELFF. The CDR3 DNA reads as TGTGCCAGCAGCTTAGGAGCGGCCCGAAACACCGGGGAGCTGTTTTTT.

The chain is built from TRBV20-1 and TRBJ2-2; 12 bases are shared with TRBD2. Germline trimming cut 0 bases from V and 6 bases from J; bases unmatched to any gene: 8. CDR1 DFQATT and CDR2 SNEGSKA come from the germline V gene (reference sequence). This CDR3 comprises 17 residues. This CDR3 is CSARDPTSGSSAGELFF. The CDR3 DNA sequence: TGCAGTGCTAGAGATCCGACTAGCGGGAGTTCTGCCGGGGAGCTGTTTTTT.